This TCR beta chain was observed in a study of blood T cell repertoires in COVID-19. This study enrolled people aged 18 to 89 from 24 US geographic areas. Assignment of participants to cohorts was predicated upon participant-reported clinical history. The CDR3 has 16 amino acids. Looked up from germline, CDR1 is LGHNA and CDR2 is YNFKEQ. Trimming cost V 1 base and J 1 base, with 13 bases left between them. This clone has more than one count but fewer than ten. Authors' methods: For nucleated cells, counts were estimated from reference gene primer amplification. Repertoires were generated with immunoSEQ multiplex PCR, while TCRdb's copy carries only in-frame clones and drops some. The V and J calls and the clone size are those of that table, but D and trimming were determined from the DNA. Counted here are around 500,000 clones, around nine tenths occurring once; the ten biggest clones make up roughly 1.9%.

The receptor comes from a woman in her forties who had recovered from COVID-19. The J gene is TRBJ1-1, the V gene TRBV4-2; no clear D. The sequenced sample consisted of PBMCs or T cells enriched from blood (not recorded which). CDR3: CASSQGWREGNTEAFF. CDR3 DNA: TGTGCCAGCAGCCAAGGCTGGCGGGAAGGGAACACTGAAGCTTTCTTT.